The next 18 T cell receptor beta chains were all read from a single sample in a study of cytomegalovirus exposure and HLA in healthy donors. The PCR made use of 60 Vbeta and 13 Jbeta primers. Measured with immunoSEQ multiplex PCR; TCRdb has only the in-frame clones, and not every one. This table has 150,000 to 200,000 clones, about 85% appearing once. Material: PBMCs. The receptors were sampled from a man aged 18 to 30 in good health and CMV-seropositive.

This clone was counted only a few times. The rearrangement joins TRBV6-5 to TRBJ1-2, with 8 bases fitting TRBD1. J gave up 4 bases and V 8 bases, and 12 bases lay outside the gene matches. Germline CDR1 and CDR2: MNHEY and SVGAGI. CDR3 size: 15 residues. Here the CDR3 reads CASGSRTGWGYGYTF. CDR3 coding DNA: TGTGCCAGCGGCTCTAGGACAGGGTGGGGCTATGGCTACACCTTC.

This clone was observed once. One junction end does not reproduce the germline sequence, and a read error may be involved. The chain is built from TRBV7-7 and TRBJ2-3; D might be TRBD2 (6 bases). Germline V gene data show CDR1 as SSHAT and CDR2 as FNYEAQ (reference sequence). The CDR3 totals 14 residues. The CDR3 protein is CASSELAGLDTQYF. CDR3 in DNA: TGTGCTAGCAGCGAACTAGCCGGGCTGGATACGCAGTATTTT.

This clone was counted only a few times. The chain has TRBV7-9 and TRBJ1-2, with 7 positions matching TRBD1. Germline assignment: CDR1 SEHNR and CDR2 FQNEAQ (reference sequence). V trimming: 2 bases; J trimming: 1 base; junction bases outside the gene matches: 1. The CDR3 sequence is 14 residues long. CDR3 in amino acids: CASSLPGGNYGYTF. The CDR3 DNA follows: TGTGCCAGCAGCTTACCAGGGGGTAACTATGGCTACACCTTC.

The V and J genes are TRBV7-9 and TRBJ2-1; 8 positions agree with TRBD2. The CDR3 covers 16 residues. The junction had 13 bases not matched to a gene; V was cut back by 4 bases and J by 8 bases. In germline, CDR1 is SEHNR, CDR2 FQNEAQ (reference sequence). CDR3 in amino acids: CASSWSRGGILDEQFF. Written as DNA, the CDR3 is TGTGCCAGCAGCTGGTCTCGGGGGGGCATCTTGGATGAGCAGTTCTTC.

The genes are TRBV5-1 and TRBJ1-2; 7 bases are shared with TRBD1. Per the germline V gene, CDR1 is SGHRS and CDR2 is YFSETQ. The CDR3 has 14 amino acids. V trimming: 3 bases; J trimming: 4 bases; junction bases outside the gene matches: 6. For the CDR3, the DNA is TGCGCCAGCAGCTCCGACAGGGTGGCCTATGGCTACACCTTC. Its protein product is CASSSDRVAYGYTF. Drawing the rest from reference TRBV5-1 and TRBJ1-2, the complete variable domain is KAGVTQTPRYLIKTRGQQVTLSCSPISGHRSVSWYQQTPGQGLQFLFEYFSETQRNKGNFPGRFSGRQFSNSRSEMNVSTLELGDSALYLCASSSDRVAYGYTFGSGTRLTVV.

The chain employs TRBV9 and TRBJ2-7; D gene ambiguous. This CDR3 is 10 amino acids long. V dropped 5 bases and J dropped 5 bases, with 5 bases sitting between them. CDR1 and CDR2 from the germline V gene are SGDLS and YYNGEE. CDR3 region: CASRSDEQYF. The CDR3 region has the DNA TGTGCCAGCAGGTCGGACGAGCAGTACTTC.

This clone was seen just once. V gene TRBV6-5 combines with J gene TRBJ1-4; unclear D gene. Trimming removed 0 bases at V and 8 bases at J, with 7 bases between. The CDR3 loop spans 13 amino acids. CDR1 is MNHEY, CDR2 SVGAGI, per germline. CDR3 nucleotides: TGTGCCAGCAGTTACTCGATTCGGGAAAAACTGTTTTTT. It yields the protein CASSYSIREKLFF.

The chain combines TRBV19 with TRBJ2-2, with D maybe TRBD2 (6 bases). The CDR3 is 15 residues long. The germline CDR1 and CDR2 sequences are LNHDA and SQIVND (reference sequence). V shed 1 base and J shed 5 bases, with 11 bases lying between them. The DNA for the CDR3 is TGTGCCAGTAGTATAGGGCTAGCGCGGACCGGGGAGCTGTTTTTT. Its protein is CASSIGLARTGELFF.

The chain has TRBV6-6 and TRBJ1-5, with D unclear. Germline lookup yields CDR1 MNHNY and CDR2 SVGAGI (reference sequence). Trimming removed 6 bases from V and 6 bases from J, with 15 bases in between. The CDR3 length is 14 residues. DNA for the CDR3: TGTGCCAGCAGGCACCCCCGAGTTGGTCAGCCCCAGCATTTT. It encodes CASRHPRVGQPQHF.

This rearrangement joins TRBV5-4 to TRBJ2-5; 15 nucleotides agree with TRBD2. Per germline, CDR1 SGHNT and CDR2 YYREEE (reference sequence). V gave up 4 bases and J gave up 5 bases; unmatched junction bases: 6. This CDR3 has 16 residues. The CDR3 sequence: CASSARTSGGAETQYF. The CDR3 DNA follows: TGTGCCAGCAGCGCGAGGACTAGCGGGGGGGCTGAGACCCAGTACTTC. Combining the CDR3 with reference TRBV5-4 and TRBJ2-5 gives the whole variable domain ETGVTQSPTHLIKTRGQQVTLRCSSQSGHNTVSWYQQALGQGPQFIFQYYREEENGRGNFPPRFSGLQFPNYSSELNVNALELDDSALYLCASSARTSGGAETQYFGPGTRLLVL.

The chain combines TRBV5-1 with TRBJ2-7; 8 nucleotides line up with TRBD1. V trimming: 0 bases; J trimming: 5 bases; junction bases outside the gene matches: 4. CDR3 length: 14 residues. The germline V gene encodes CDR1 SGHRS and CDR2 YFSETQ. CDR3 in amino acids: CASSLGTGKDEQYF. The CDR3, as DNA: TGCGCCAGCAGCTTGGGGACAGGGAAGGACGAGCAGTACTTC.

The V and J genes are TRBV2 and TRBJ1-2, with D perhaps TRBD1 (5 bases). Trimming took off 8 bases at V and 14 bases at J, with 15 bases between the two ends. Germline V gene sequence: CDR1 SNHLY, CDR2 FYNNEI. The length of the CDR3 is 10 residues. The CDR3 DNA is TGTGCCAGCCGGGGGGTACGAGGAACCTTC. Protein sequence: CASRGVRGTF.

This clone occurred a few times. The V gene is TRBV7-8, the J gene TRBJ1-3; TRBD1 agrees at 8 bases. The V segment lost 5 bases and the J segment 7 bases; nucleotides outside the gene matches: 10. This CDR3 spans 15 amino acids. Germline assignment: CDR1 SGHVS and CDR2 FQNEAQ. Here the CDR3 reads CASSPYQGAANTIYF. The CDR3 nucleotides are TGTGCCAGCAGCCCATATCAGGGGGCAGCGAACACCATATATTTT. The whole variable domain, filled in from reference TRBV7-8 and TRBJ1-3, reads GAGVSQSPRYKVAKRGQDVALRCDPISGHVSLFWYQQALGQGPEFLTYFQNEAQLDKSGLPSDRFFAERPEGSVSTLKIQRTQQEDSAVYLCASSPYQGAANTIYFGEGSWLTVV.

J is TRBJ1-3 and V is TRBV11-2, with D uncertain. The germline gives CDR1 SGHAT, CDR2 FQNNGV. V was trimmed by 0 bases and J by 4 bases, leaving 10 bases between them. The CDR3 is made up of 15 amino acids. CDR3: CASSLDQGGGNTIYF. The CDR3 DNA is TGTGCCAGCAGCTTAGATCAAGGAGGGGGAAACACCATATATTTT.

The CDR3 spells CASSSSRAGVQPQHF. CDR3 coding DNA: TGTGCCAGCAGTTCCAGCCGGGCGGGGGTTCAGCCCCAGCATTTT. This chain uses TRBV27 with TRBJ1-5, with D possibly TRBD1 on 5 matching bases. CDR3 size: 15 residues. Germline V lookup: CDR1 MNHEY, CDR2 SMNVEV (reference sequence). V lost 4 bases and J 6 bases, leaving 16 bases between the germline ends.

CDR3 sequence: CASSFPRGGPAAEAFF. The CDR3 bases are TGCGCCAGCAGCTTCCCTCGGGGGGGGCCCGCGGCTGAAGCTTTCTTT. The J gene is TRBJ1-1, the V gene TRBV5-1; tentatively, D is TRBD1 (6 bases). CDR1 and CDR2 (germline): SGHRS, YFSETQ. With 2 bases removed from V and 6 bases from J, the gap between germline ends came to 20 bases. The CDR3 consists of 16 residues. The full variable domain, rest sourced from reference TRBV5-1 and TRBJ1-1, is KAGVTQTPRYLIKTRGQQVTLSCSPISGHRSVSWYQQTPGQGLQFLFEYFSETQRNKGNFPGRFSGRQFSNSRSEMNVSTLELGDSALYLCASSFPRGGPAAEAFFGQGTRLTVV.

This chain links TRBV10-3 with TRBJ1-2; D may be TRBD1 (5 bases). Looked up from germline, CDR1 is ENHRY and CDR2 is SYGVKD. The CDR3 is made up of 15 amino acids. V gave up 5 bases and J gave up 4 bases, with 17 bases separating them. DNA for the CDR3: TGTGCCATCAGTCCCGTAAAACAGGTGTTCTATGGCTACACCTTC. Translation: CAISPVKQVFYGYTF.

J is TRBJ1-5 and V is TRBV19; 7 bases map to TRBD1. This CDR3 is 15 amino acids long. Germline V gives CDR1 LNHDA, CDR2 SQIVND (reference sequence). Trimming took 8 bases from V and 0 from J; bases not matched to a gene: 7. CDR3 DNA: TGTGCCAGTCAGGGACAGCTTTATAGCAATCAGCCCCAGCATTTT. Translating it yields CASQGQLYSNQPQHF. Full variable domain (remainder filled in from reference TRBV19 and TRBJ1-5): DGGITQSPKYLFRKEGQNVTLSCEQNLNHDAMYWYRQDPGQGLRLIYYSQIVNDFQKGDIAEGYSVSREKKESFPLTVTSAQKNPTAFYLCASQGQLYSNQPQHFGDGTRLSIL.